What follows are 19 T cell receptor beta chains derived from one specimen sequenced in a study of beta chain features in type 1 diabetes. TCRB transcripts that were expressed got sequenced, as all of the isolated RNA had been reverse transcribed. Clones were read by immunoSEQ multiplex PCR, and TCRdb kept only the in-frame ones, dropping some. The table has around 310,000 clones, roughly 9.6% seen once. Sequencing was performed on naive CD4+ T cells from blood. The receptors here all came from a woman aged 25 to 39 in good health.

This clone was recorded a few times. The chain carries TRBV18 and TRBJ2-3; 11 bases line up with TRBD2. Trimming at V came to 4 bases and at J to 3 bases, leaving 3 bases not matched to a gene. This CDR3 contains 15 residues. Germline lookup yields CDR1 KGHSH and CDR2 LQKENI. For the CDR3, the DNA is TGTGCCAGCTCACAGGGACTAGCGGTTACAGATACGCAGTATTTT. This encodes CASSQGLAVTDTQYF.

The chain is built from TRBV6-5 and TRBJ2-7; D remains ambiguous. V lost 7 bases and J 3 bases, leaving 7 bases between the germline ends. The CDR3 spans 11 residues. Germline lookup yields CDR1 MNHEY and CDR2 SVGAGI. In DNA, the CDR3 is TGTGCCAGCACCCACAACTACGAGCAGTACTTC. Translated, it gives CASTHNYEQYF.

The CDR3 spells CASSTKREGWNEQFF. The CDR3 DNA reads as TGTGCCAGCAGTACAAAGCGGGAGGGCTGGAATGAGCAGTTCTTC. This chain uses TRBV28 with TRBJ2-1, with 10 nucleotides matching TRBD2. Trimming at V came to 5 bases and at J to 7 bases, leaving 8 bases not matched to a gene. The CDR3 totals 15 residues. Germline V gene data show CDR1 as MDHEN and CDR2 as SYDVKM.

V and J are TRBV28 and TRBJ2-7; a possible D gene is TRBD1 (5 bases). The CDR3 sequence is 11 residues long. CDR1 MDHEN and CDR2 SYDVKM come from the germline V gene. Trimming left V 6 bases short and J 5 bases short, with 8 bases between. The CDR3 region has the DNA TGTGCCAGCAGGGGGCCCCACGAGCAGTACTTC. Translating gives CASRGPHEQYF.

The table lists this clone with a few counts. The chain couples TRBV6-5 to TRBJ1-1; 7 bases match TRBD1. The CDR3 has 14 amino acids. The junction had 8 bases not matched to a gene; V was cut back by 6 bases and J by 4 bases. CDR1 is MNHEY and CDR2 is SVGAGI in the germline V gene. CDR3: CASRPSHRGTEAFF. The DNA of the CDR3 is TGTGCCAGCAGACCCAGCCACAGGGGCACTGAAGCTTTCTTT.

This clone has just a few counts. The rearrangement links TRBV11-2 to TRBJ2-3, with TRBD2 identical over 11 bases. CDR1 is SGHAT and CDR2 is FQNNGV in the germline V gene. The CDR3 spans 16 residues. The J segment lost 0 bases and the V segment lost 5 bases, leaving 4 bases of the junction unmatched. The DNA of the CDR3 is TGTGCCAGCAGCCTGACTAGCGGGGCTAGCACAGATACGCAGTATTTT. Translation gives CASSLTSGASTDTQYF.

This clone was detected only a few times. This chain uses TRBV28 with TRBJ1-5; the D is unclear. Germline V lookup: CDR1 MDHEN, CDR2 SYDVKM. Trimming pared 3 bases from V and 0 bases from J, leaving 6 bases between. The CDR3 consists of 14 residues. The CDR3 reads CASSFLDSNQPQHF. The CDR3 coding sequence is TGTGCCAGCAGTTTCTTAGATAGCAATCAGCCCCAGCATTTT.

This clone occurred a few times. The rearrangement links TRBV7-2 to TRBJ1-5; 8 bases align to TRBD1. Losses at the gene ends were 5 bases for V and 6 bases for J; bases not matched to a gene: 6. Looked up from germline, CDR1 is SGHTA and CDR2 is FQGNSA. The CDR3 has 14 residues. CDR3 in amino acids: CASSDAGGSQPQHF. In nucleotides, the CDR3 is TGTGCCAGCAGCGACGCAGGGGGCAGTCAGCCCCAGCATTTT.

This clone was detected a few times. This chain connects TRBV25-1 to TRBJ2-3; 11 bases are shared with TRBD2. From germline, CDR1 is MGHDK and CDR2 SYGVNS. The CDR3 is 18 residues long. J gave up 3 bases and V 2 bases, and 10 bases lay outside the gene matches. The CDR3 region has the DNA TGTGCCAGCAGTGAAAAACTAGCGGGAGTCAGCGGGACAGATACGCAGTATTTT. It specifies CASSEKLAGVSGTDTQYF.

The chain links TRBV30 to TRBJ1-2; unclear D gene. The CDR3 covers 15 residues. The V end was cut by 0 bases, the J end by 2 bases, with 13 bases between. The germline CDR1 and CDR2 sequences are GTSNPN and SVGIG (reference sequence). CDR3 residues: CAWSVPKAGNYGYTF. The DNA of the CDR3 is TGTGCCTGGAGTGTCCCTAAGGCAGGAAACTATGGCTACACCTTC.

The chain is built from TRBV5-4 and TRBJ1-4; D gene ambiguous. Looked up from germline, CDR1 is SGHNT and CDR2 is YYREEE (reference sequence). The CDR3 has 13 residues. V was clipped by 0 bases and J by 11 bases, with 11 bases between them. In nucleotides, the CDR3 is TGTGCCAGCAGCTTGGATCAATCTCAGAAACTGTTTTTT. Translated: CASSLDQSQKLFF.

This clone was recorded a few times. V usage is TRBV18 and J usage is TRBJ2-1; 9 bases agree with TRBD1. The germline gives CDR1 KGHSH, CDR2 LQKENI. The CDR3 is 14 amino acids. J was trimmed by 8 bases and V by 3 bases; bases with no gene match: 5. DNA for the CDR3: TGTGCCAGCTCACCTAACAGGGGGCCGGATGAGCAGTTCTTC. Translating gives CASSPNRGPDEQFF.

The gene calls are TRBV7-3 and TRBJ2-5; weak D call: TRBD1 (6 bases). Germline-derived CDR1 and CDR2 are SGHTA and FQGTGA. This CDR3 comprises 14 residues. Trimming took off 8 bases at V and 5 bases at J, with 18 bases between the two ends. CDR3 protein: CASAPGGQGETQYF. The CDR3 DNA reads as TGTGCCAGCGCCCCGGGTGGGCAGGGGGAGACCCAGTACTTC. Based on the CDR3 plus reference TRBV7-3 and TRBJ2-5, the full variable domain is GAGVSQTPSNKVTEKGKYVELRCDPISGHTALYWYRQSLGQGPEFLIYFQGTGAADDSGLPNDRFFAVRPEGSVSTLKIQRTERGDSAVYLCASAPGGQGETQYFGPGTRLLVL.

This clone has just a few counts. The V and J genes are TRBV11-3 and TRBJ2-7, with TRBD2 identical over 13 bases. CDR3 length: 15 residues. Trimming cost V 5 bases and J 7 bases; bases outside gene matches: 8. Germline values: CDR1 SGHNT, CDR2 YENEEA. The CDR3 DNA reads TGTGCCAGCAGCCCAGGACTAGCGGGAGTGGGGGAGCAGTACTTC. Translating gives CASSPGLAGVGEQYF.

The chain uses TRBV30 and TRBJ1-6; D ambiguous. The CDR3 has 13 residues. The V gene lost 7 bases and the J gene lost 7 bases, with 14 bases spanning the gap. In germline, CDR1 is GTSNPN, CDR2 SVGIG (reference sequence). As DNA, the CDR3 is TGTGCCTACGACCCGGCGAGGAATTCACCCCTCCACTTT. This gives the protein CAYDPARNSPLHF.

This chain links TRBV6-1 with TRBJ2-3; TRBD2 agrees at 10 bases. This CDR3 is built from 15 residues. The J segment lost 0 bases and the V segment lost 6 bases, leaving 3 bases of the junction unmatched. CDR1 MNHNS and CDR2 SASEGT come from the germline V gene. This CDR3 is CASRRTSGSTDTQYF. CDR3 DNA: TGTGCCAGCAGGAGGACTAGCGGAAGCACAGATACGCAGTATTTT.

This clone was detected only a few times. The rearrangement joins TRBV5-1 to TRBJ2-2, with 7 bases fitting TRBD1. The germline V gene encodes CDR1 SGHRS and CDR2 YFSETQ. The length of the CDR3 is 14 residues. Germline trimming cut 2 bases from V and 6 bases from J; bases unmatched to any gene: 4. CDR3 protein: CASSFAQGSGELFF. In DNA, the CDR3 is TGCGCCAGCAGCTTTGCACAGGGGTCCGGGGAGCTGTTTTTT.

The gene calls are TRBV30 and TRBJ1-5; D ambiguous. CDR1 and CDR2 from the germline V gene are GTSNPN and SVGIG (reference sequence). The V and J ends lost 6 bases and 3 bases respectively, with 15 bases between them. The CDR3 spans 14 residues. The CDR3 DNA is TGTGCCTGTAGTTGGAGCACATACAATCAGCCCCAGCATTTT. Its translation is CACSWSTYNQPQHF.

J is TRBJ2-7 and V is TRBV6-1; the D gene is possibly TRBD2 (5 bases). The V and J ends lost 6 bases and 4 bases respectively, with 19 bases between them. CDR3 length equals 15 residues. Germline CDR1 MNHNS, CDR2 SASEGT. The CDR3 protein is CASRPGLLEDYEQYF. CDR3 sequence (DNA): TGTGCCAGCAGACCCGGCTTACTAGAGGATTACGAGCAGTACTTC.